This passage covers 11 T cell receptor beta chains from one sample sequenced in a study of control samples from healthy donors and cancer patients. Data came from immunoSEQ multiplex PCR; TCRdb stores just in-frame clones and leaves some out. The sample lists some 250,000 clones; around 80% were seen once. Sample: PBMCs. These receptors all stem from a woman aged 55-69 years with lung cancer.

This chain connects TRBV2 to TRBJ1-1; 8 nucleotides agree with TRBD1. CDR3 length: 14 amino acids. The J segment lost 1 base and the V segment lost 5 bases, leaving 3 bases of the junction unmatched. Germline-derived CDR1 and CDR2 are SNHLY and FYNNEI. CDR3 residues: CASSFDRGNTEAFF. The CDR3 DNA sequence: TGTGCCAGCAGTTTCGACAGGGGGAACACTGAAGCTTTCTTT.

Comment on this clone: Other nucleotide sequences in the sample specify the same CDR3. The chain employs TRBV12-3 or TRBV12-4 and TRBJ2-3; D is ambiguous. This CDR3 has 12 residues. The V and J ends lost 3 bases and 0 bases respectively, with 1 base between them. The CDR3 reads CASSFSTDTQYF. As DNA, the CDR3 is TGTGCCAGCAGTTTCAGCACAGATACGCAGTATTTT.

This chain connects TRBV15 to TRBJ2-7; maybe TRBD2 (5 bases). The length of the CDR3 is 14 residues. The V gene lost 1 base and the J gene lost 4 bases, with 11 bases spanning the gap. Per the germline V gene, CDR1 is LNHNV and CDR2 is YYDKDF (reference sequence). The CDR3 here is CATSRAGMGYEQYF. CDR3 nucleotides: TGTGCCACCAGCAGAGCCGGGATGGGTTACGAGCAGTACTTC.

The rearrangement uses TRBV5-1 and TRBJ2-1; D is ambiguous. Germline V gives CDR1 SGHRS, CDR2 YFSETQ. This CDR3 is 12 amino acids long. V was shortened by 4 bases and J by 3 bases, with 5 bases between the two germline ends. The CDR3 spells CASSPNYNEQFF. CDR3 in DNA: TGCGCCAGCAGCCCGAACTACAATGAGCAGTTCTTC.

The chain recombines TRBV13 with TRBJ2-1; the match to TRBD1 covers 8 bases. Germline CDR1 and CDR2: PRHDT and FYEKMQ (reference sequence). The CDR3 covers 12 residues. With V trimmed by 5 bases and J by 9 bases, 3 bases remained unmatched. For the CDR3, the DNA is TGTGCCAGCAGCAGGACAGGGATTGAGCAGTTCTTC. Its protein is CASSRTGIEQFF.

The chain carries TRBV27 and TRBJ1-1; D not resolved. The germline gives CDR1 MNHEY, CDR2 SMNVEV (reference sequence). Trimming cost V 3 bases and J 7 bases, with 12 bases left between them. The CDR3 length is 13 residues. Here the CDR3 reads CASSFRSGREAFF. CDR3 coding DNA: TGTGCCAGCAGTTTTAGGTCAGGCCGTGAAGCTTTCTTT.

V is TRBV28 and J is TRBJ2-1; 12 bases are a match to TRBD2. The germline gives CDR1 MDHEN, CDR2 SYDVKM. The CDR3 is made up of 15 amino acids. V lost 5 bases, J lost 6 bases, and 5 bases stayed unmatched. The CDR3 protein is CASSNPSGRANEQFF. CDR3 bases: TGTGCCAGCAGTAACCCTAGCGGGAGGGCCAATGAGCAGTTCTTC.

The genes are TRBV15 and TRBJ1-1; D remains unclear. This CDR3 has 15 residues. Deletions cut 6 bases from V and 0 bases from J, with 14 bases between. Germline values: CDR1 LNHNV, CDR2 YYDKDF (reference sequence). CDR3 DNA: TGTGCCACCAGTAATGCGGCCCAATTGAACACTGAAGCTTTCTTT. Protein: CATSNAAQLNTEAFF.

The V call is TRBV5-1, the J call TRBJ2-1; TRBD2 matches at 14 bases. The junction had 8 bases not matched to a gene; V was cut back by 3 bases and J by 6 bases. CDR3 length: 17 residues. Germline assignment: CDR1 SGHRS and CDR2 YFSETQ. The CDR3 protein is CASSSTGTSGSTNEQFF. The CDR3 DNA sequence: TGCGCCAGCAGCTCTACCGGGACTAGCGGGAGCACCAATGAGCAGTTCTTC.

In this sample, this clone turned up a few times. The chain carries TRBV5-1 and TRBJ2-3; 13 bases line up with TRBD2. Trimming took 4 bases from V and 4 from J; bases not matched to a gene: 9. Germline V CDR1 and CDR2: SGHRS, YFSETQ. The CDR3 totals 17 residues. The CDR3 spells CASSPEPGLAGPDTQYF. Here the CDR3 DNA reads TGCGCCAGCAGCCCGGAACCGGGACTAGCGGGACCAGATACGCAGTATTTT.

V gene TRBV11-2 combines with J gene TRBJ1-5; 7 bases fit TRBD1. This CDR3 has 13 residues. V shed 5 bases, J shed 7 bases, and the junction held 5 bases outside the gene matches. Germline CDR1 and CDR2: SGHAT and FQNNGV. The CDR3 DNA is TGTGCCAGCAGCATCGACAGGGAACAGCCCCAGCATTTT. Protein product: CASSIDREQPQHF.